These T cell receptor beta chains were read from a single sample in a study of T-cell reconstitution after alpha-beta-depleted transplantation in children. TCRdb redid the calling of the PCR reads with MiXCR, one entry per CDR3 protein. The data contain a few hundred thousand distinct CDR3 sequences, 9% to 12% of them singletons. Here the sequenced sample was PBMCs from the stem cell graft donor, taken from the stem cell graft. The receptors stem from a human donor who donated a stem cell graft to a child with acute lymphoblastic leukemia. CDR3s include the opening cysteine and the closing phenylalanine or tryptophan. A D gene is named only where the DNA matches it firmly. Only some rows state a clone size, as once, few, many or a class for expanded clones.

>TRBJ2-1|.|TRBV20-1|.
CSARGVSSYNEQFF
TGCAGTGCTAGAGGGGTTAGCTCCTACAATGAGCAGTTCTTC
>TRBJ1-3|.|TRBV20-1|few
CSARGRISGNTIYF
TGCAGTGCTAGAGGACGGATCTCTGGAAACACCATATATTTT
>TRBJ1-6|.|TRBV27|.
CASKIGLGHNSPLHF
TGTGCCAGCAAAATTGGCTTGGGACATAATTCACCCCTCCACTTT
>TRBJ2-7|TRBD1|TRBV5-1|few
CASSSGQGISYEQYF
TGCGCCAGCAGCTCGGGACAGGGTATTTCCTACGAGCAGTACTTC
>TRBJ2-3|.|TRBV15|many
CATRRGGGTDTQYF
TGTGCCACCAGACGAGGGGGAGGCACAGATACGCAGTATTTT
>TRBJ2-5|.|TRBV6-1|few
CASSRKAGETQYF
TGTGCCAGCAGTAGAAAGGCGGGGGAGACCCAGTACTTC
>TRBJ2-1|.|TRBV12-3/TRBV12-4|.
CASTRYPAYNEQFF
TGTGCCAGCACCAGGTACCCCGCCTACAATGAGCAGTTCTTC
>TRBJ2-7|.|TRBV14|.
CASTSSGGYEQYF
TGTGCCAGCACTTCCAGTGGGGGCTACGAGCAGTACTTC
>TRBJ2-1|.|TRBV27|few
CASSPRAQGNEQFF
TGTGCCAGCAGCCCCCGGGCCCAGGGGAATGAGCAGTTCTTC
>TRBJ2-1|.|TRBV7-9|many
CASSLYTRSSYNEQFF
TGTGCCAGCAGCTTATATACGAGGAGCTCCTACAATGAGCAGTTCTTC
>TRBJ2-3|.|TRBV9|.
CASSVARNRAPGTDTQYF
TGTGCCAGCAGCGTAGCCCGAAATAGGGCTCCAGGCACAGATACGCAGTATTTT
>TRBJ2-5|.|TRBV7-9|few
CASSSGLSYQETQYF
TGTGCCAGCAGCTCGGGGCTGTCTTACCAAGAGACCCAGTACTTC
>TRBJ1-5|TRBD1|TRBV4-2|.
CASSHGQGGQPQHF
TGTGCCAGCAGCCACGGACAGGGGGGTCAGCCCCAGCATTTT
>TRBJ1-5|.|TRBV5-1|few
CASSNGQANQPQHF
TGCGCCAGCAGCAATGGACAAGCCAATCAGCCCCAGCATTTT
>TRBJ2-5|TRBD2|TRBV13|.
CASSSRTSGRRETQYF
TGTGCCAGCAGCTCCCGTACTAGCGGGAGACGGGAGACCCAGTACTTC